Shown below are 24 T cell receptor beta chains from a single sample sequenced in a study of CD8+CD57+ T cells in acquired aplastic anemia. All patients picked for sequencing had shown, by flow cytometry, an expansion of CD8+CD57+ cells. TCR beta VDJ combinations and CDR3 sequences were profiled from genomic DNA. TCRdb used MiXCR to reprocess the reads, holding one entry per CDR3 protein. Of about half a million distinct CDR3 sequences detected, under 40% appear once; the ten largest clones hold under 0.95%. Material: sorted CD4+, CD8+, or CD8+CD57+ T cells (not recorded which) from PBMCs. All receptors derive from a human donor with aplastic anemia.

CDR3 sequence: CASSLQPIGTESGYTF. The CDR3 nucleotides are TGTGCCAGCAGTCTACAACCTATCGGGACTGAGAGTGGCTACACCTTC. This chain connects TRBV6-1 to TRBJ1-2, with a weak D call TRBD1 (5 bases). The CDR3 covers 16 residues. Germline CDR1 is MNHNS and CDR2 is SASEGT. Trimming removed 5 bases at V and 7 bases at J, with 23 bases between.

This clonotype has just a few counts. V and J are TRBV7-1 and TRBJ2-3; TRBD2 matches at 12 bases. TRBV7-1 is an ORF, and what it does is uncertain. J lost 4 bases, V lost 3 bases, and 14 bases had no gene match. The CDR3 spans 19 residues. CDR3 sequence: CASSSRPLKTSGRPDTQYF. The DNA for the CDR3 is TGTGCCAGCAGCTCCCGTCCCCTCAAGACTAGCGGGAGACCAGATACGCAGTATTTT.

The chain uses TRBV6-4 and TRBJ2-1; D not certain. The CDR3 totals 14 residues. V was trimmed by 0 bases and J by 6 bases, leaving 9 bases between them. CDR1 and CDR2 (germline): MRHNA, SNTAGT. DNA of the CDR3: TGTGCCAGCAGTGACTCGAAGGTCAGCAATGAGCAGTTCTTC. Residues: CASSDSKVSNEQFF.

Many counts were recorded for this clonotype. CDR3 loop: CATSRDRDSPNEQFF. The CDR3, as DNA: TGTGCCACCAGCAGAGACAGGGACAGTCCCAATGAGCAGTTCTTC. The chain has TRBV15 and TRBJ2-1, with 7 bases lining up with TRBD1. CDR1 LNHNV and CDR2 YYDKDF come from the germline V gene (reference sequence). The CDR3 covers 15 residues. The ends lost 0 bases at V and 6 bases at J; junction bases unmatched: 5.

This clonotype was detected ten times or more. J is TRBJ2-7 and V is TRBV2; D ambiguous. Germline values: CDR1 SNHLY, CDR2 FYNNEI. The germline V and J ends were trimmed by 0 bases and 2 bases, with 5 bases remaining between them. This CDR3 is 13 amino acids long. The CDR3 DNA reads as TGTGCCAGCAGTGAAGCCCTTACCTACGAGCAGTACTTC. As protein: CASSEALTYEQYF.

A few counts support this clonotype. The chain carries TRBV12-3 or TRBV12-4 and TRBJ1-2; 7 bases line up with TRBD1. With 2 bases clipped from V and 6 bases from J, the junction kept 3 bases outside the gene matches. CDR3 size: 13 residues. This CDR3 is CASSLLQGNGYTF. Here the CDR3 DNA reads TGTGCCAGCAGTTTATTACAGGGGAATGGCTACACCTTC.

This clonotype came up many times. The chain joins TRBV6-1 to TRBJ1-5, with TRBD1 identical over 7 bases. The CDR3 runs to 14 residues. Germline V CDR1 and CDR2: MNHNS, SASEGT. The J segment lost 1 base and the V segment lost 5 bases, leaving 2 bases of the junction unmatched. CDR3 DNA sequence: TGTGCCAGCAGTCGGGACAGAAGCAATCAGCCCCAGCATTTT. Its translation is CASSRDRSNQPQHF.

This clonotype was recorded many times. CDR3 coding DNA: TGCAGTGCCGACCCACTTCGACGGCCGAACACTGAAGCTTTCTTT. Encoded protein: CSADPLRRPNTEAFF. This chain links TRBV20-1 with TRBJ1-1, with D hard to call. Germline-derived CDR1 and CDR2 are DFQATT and SNEGSKA (reference sequence). Trimming shortened V by 6 bases and J by 1 base, and 18 bases separated the two germline ends. The CDR3 is 15 amino acids.

The chain is built from TRBV29-1 and TRBJ2-3; no clear D gene. The length of the CDR3 is 12 residues. Germline V gene lookup returns CDR1 SQVTM and CDR2 ANQGSEA. Between the trimmed V and J ends, which lost 8 bases and 6 bases, there was a span of 15 bases. DNA of the CDR3: TGCAGCAGCCAGGCAGGAGTCGATACGCAGTATTTT. Its protein product is CSSQAGVDTQYF.

In this sample, this clonotype turned up a few times. The chain combines TRBV5-1 with TRBJ2-5; D is undetermined. The length of the CDR3 is 13 residues. Germline assignment: CDR1 SGHRS and CDR2 YFSETQ. The V and J ends lost 5 bases and 5 bases respectively, with 13 bases between them. The CDR3 sequence is CASRRDPIETQYF. The CDR3 DNA is TGCGCCAGCAGAAGAGACCCCATCGAGACCCAGTACTTC.

There are many counts of this clonotype. This chain connects TRBV7-8 to TRBJ2-7; D not resolved. V was shortened by 5 bases and J by 7 bases, with 12 bases between the two germline ends. CDR1 is SGHVS, CDR2 FQNEAQ, per germline. CDR3 length: 12 residues. The CDR3 DNA reads TGTGCCAGCAGCCCCACCGACGGTGAGCAGTACTTC. Residues: CASSPTDGEQYF.

J is TRBJ1-3 and V is TRBV19; weak D call: TRBD1 (5 bases). Germline V gene data show CDR1 as LNHDA and CDR2 as SQIVND (reference sequence). Deletions cut 6 bases from V and 4 bases from J, with 13 bases between. CDR3 length: 14 amino acids. The CDR3 is CASSSRGYGNTIYF. The CDR3 DNA reads as TGTGCCAGTAGCTCAAGGGGTTACGGAAACACCATATATTTT.

Comment on this clonotype: At one end, the junction sequence differs from germline, possibly due to a read error. The J gene is TRBJ2-2, the V gene TRBV19; no definite D call. CDR3 length equals 14 residues. CDR1 and CDR2 from the germline V gene are LNHDA and SQIVND (reference sequence). The chain's CDR3 is CVSSILGGTGELFF. The CDR3 coding sequence is TGTGTCAGTAGTATCCTCGGCGGCACCGGGGAGCTGTTTTTT.

This clonotype has a single count. The V gene is TRBV13, the J gene TRBJ1-6; unclear D gene. This CDR3 region has 12 residues. Germline-derived CDR1 and CDR2 are PRHDT and FYEKMQ (reference sequence). The V end was cut by 1 base, the J end by 8 bases, with 3 bases between. The CDR3, as DNA: TGTGCCAGCAGCTTAGCTTATTCACCCCTCCACTTT. Protein: CASSLAYSPLHF.

This clonotype has a handful of counts. CDR3: CASTGLAGLYNEQFF. The DNA of the CDR3 is TGTGCCAGCACGGGACTAGCGGGGCTCTACAATGAGCAGTTCTTC. The chain links TRBV10-3 to TRBJ2-1; 13 bases map to TRBD2. The CDR3 is made up of 15 amino acids. CDR1 ENHRY and CDR2 SYGVKD come from the germline V gene. V shed 10 bases, J shed 3 bases, and the junction held 6 bases outside the gene matches.

The chain uses TRBV4-1 and TRBJ1-1; maybe TRBD1 (5 bases). Per the germline V gene, CDR1 is MGHRA and CDR2 is YSYEKL. V was pared by 0 bases and J by 3 bases, with 20 bases between. The CDR3 has 18 amino acids. CDR3 coding DNA: TGCGCCAGCAGCCAAGATCTGGTAGGGGATCAGGTGGACACTGAAGCTTTCTTT. As protein: CASSQDLVGDQVDTEAFF.

Details on this clonotype: This may stem from a read error, because a much larger clone lies one nucleotide away. The V and J genes are TRBV9 and TRBJ1-2, with D unclear. The length of the CDR3 is 17 residues. Germline V CDR1 and CDR2: SGDLS, YYNGEE. The CDR3 DNA reads as TGTGCCAGCAGCGCGACCCAAGCTCAGATGCCTAACTATGGCTGCACCTTC. Translation: CASSATQAQMPNYGCTF.

The V and J genes are TRBV3-1 and TRBJ1-5; D is ambiguous. Germline values: CDR1 LGHDT, CDR2 YNNKEL (reference sequence). Between the trimmed V and J ends, which lost 8 bases and 6 bases, there was a span of 17 bases. The CDR3 runs to 14 residues. The CDR3 loop reads CASSPSASLQPQHF. The CDR3 DNA reads as TGTGCCAGCTCCCCATCGGCAAGTCTTCAGCCCCAGCATTTT.

The V and J genes are TRBV4-1 and TRBJ1-1, with TRBD1 identical over 11 bases. Germline loops: CDR1 MGHRA, CDR2 YSYEKL. J gave up 4 bases and V 1 base, and 2 bases lay outside the gene matches. This CDR3 comprises 15 residues. CDR3 sequence: CASSQGTGGGTEAFF. For the CDR3, the DNA is TGCGCCAGCAGCCAAGGGACAGGGGGCGGCACTGAAGCTTTCTTT.

CDR3 sequence: CASSLFPRGRLEIYF. CDR3 sequence (DNA): TGTGCCAGCAGCTTATTCCCCAGGGGGCGATTGGAGATATATTTT. The chain has TRBV7-6 and TRBJ1-3; TRBD1 aligns across 8 bases. Trimming at V came to 2 bases and at J to 13 bases, leaving 13 bases not matched to a gene. The CDR3 loop spans 15 amino acids. Germline V gene sequence: CDR1 SGHVS, CDR2 FNYEAQ.

This rearrangement joins TRBV2 to TRBJ2-7; 8 bases line up with TRBD2. With V trimmed by 5 bases and J by 2 bases, 11 bases remained unmatched. The CDR3 runs to 16 residues. Germline-derived CDR1 and CDR2 are SNHLY and FYNNEI. In DNA form, the CDR3 reads TGTGCCAGCAGTAGAGGGTCTAGCGGGTTGACCTACGAGCAGTACTTC. The encoded protein is CASSRGSSGLTYEQYF.

The chain employs TRBV7-3 and TRBJ2-7, with a weak D call TRBD2 (5 bases). Looked up from germline, CDR1 is SGHTA and CDR2 is FQGTGA. CDR3 length: 13 amino acids. CDR3 residues: CALGGFTYYEQYF. DNA for the CDR3: TGTGCTCTGGGCGGGTTTACCTACTACGAGCAGTACTTC.

The chain has TRBV29-1 and TRBJ2-2; D may match TRBD1 or TRBD2 (6 bases each). In germline, CDR1 is SQVTM, CDR2 ANQGSEA. Trimming took off 8 bases at V and 3 bases at J, with 22 bases between the two ends. The CDR3 runs 16 residues. Written as DNA, the CDR3 is TGCAGCACTCGAAGGGGGGACGGCGGTTACACCGGGGAGCTGTTTTTT. It translates to CSTRRGDGGYTGELFF.

This clonotype was counted at least ten times. The chain recombines TRBV10-3 with TRBJ2-1, with TRBD2 matching over 11 bases. The CDR3 sequence is 17 residues long. The V gene's germline CDR1 is ENHRY and CDR2 SYGVKD. V dropped 2 bases and J dropped 3; count of bases not matched to a gene: 6. The CDR3 nucleotides read TGTGCCATCAGTGAGCCTAGCGGGGGGCTCCTCTACAATGAGCAGTTCTTC. Amino acid sequence: CAISEPSGGLLYNEQFF.